The 27 T cell receptor beta chains below all came from one sample that was sequenced in a study of T cells after yellow fever vaccination. TCRdb ran MiXCR on the 5' RACE reads and lists one entry per CDR3 protein. Of about 340,000 distinct CDR3 sequences detected, 12% appear once; the ten largest clones hold 2.5% to 4%. The specimen comprised CD4+ T cells sorted from PBMCs, sampled 15 days after the yellow fever booster vaccination. Receptor source: a man aged 18 to 30 who received the YFV17D yellow fever vaccine.

The chain joins TRBV6-1 to TRBJ1-1; TRBD1 is a possible D gene (6 bases). Trimming took off 5 bases at V and 5 bases at J, with 21 bases between the two ends. In germline, CDR1 is MNHNS, CDR2 SASEGT. The CDR3 totals 16 residues. CDR3 protein: CASSSRQAGWGTEAFF. CDR3 nucleotide sequence: TGTGCCAGCAGTTCCCGACAGGCGGGGTGGGGAACTGAAGCTTTCTTT.

This clonotype was observed a few times. This chain links TRBV7-8 with TRBJ1-5, with D possibly being TRBD1 (6 bases). CDR1 is SGHVS and CDR2 is FQNEAQ in the germline V gene. The CDR3 has 14 amino acids. Trimming pared 6 bases from V and 4 bases from J, leaving 13 bases between. CDR3 DNA sequence: TGTGCCAGCAGTCCGGACAGAAATAATCAGCCCCAGCATTTT. Protein: CASSPDRNNQPQHF.

The genes are TRBV5-1 and TRBJ2-5, with no clear D. V was pared by 5 bases and J by 0 bases, with 11 bases between. The CDR3 sequence is 14 residues long. Germline V CDR1 and CDR2: SGHRS, YFSETQ. Here the CDR3 reads CASSTDPYQETQYF. DNA of the CDR3: TGCGCCAGCAGTACAGATCCGTACCAAGAGACCCAGTACTTC.

This clonotype was seen only a few times. J is TRBJ2-1 and V is TRBV12-3 or TRBV12-4; tentatively, D is TRBD2 (6 bases). V was trimmed by 1 base and J by 3 bases, leaving 10 bases between them. This CDR3 comprises 15 residues. The CDR3 DNA reads as TGTGCCAGCAGTTTAGAGGCGGGGTTCTACAATGAGCAGTTCTTC. It yields the protein CASSLEAGFYNEQFF.

This chain connects TRBV6-2 or TRBV6-3 to TRBJ2-7; D call uncertain. This CDR3 has 12 amino acids. Trimming pared 2 bases from V and 2 bases from J, leaving 4 bases between. Germline-derived CDR1 and CDR2 are MNHEY and SVGEGT. CDR3 residues: CASSYTPYEQYF. CDR3 nucleotides: TGTGCCAGCAGTTACACCCCCTACGAGCAGTACTTC.

A few counts support this clonotype. V and J are TRBV19 and TRBJ1-5, with a weak D call TRBD1 (5 bases). The V end was cut by 5 bases, the J end by 4 bases, with 18 bases between. The CDR3 spans 16 residues. Per germline, CDR1 LNHDA and CDR2 SQIVND (reference sequence). CDR3 coding DNA: TGTGCCAGTAGTTTGGGGCCTTCGCTAGGTAATCAGCCCCAGCATTTT. Amino acid sequence: CASSLGPSLGNQPQHF.

CDR3 residues: CASTAGRGYTF. The DNA of the CDR3 is TGTGCCAGCACCGCGGGTCGTGGCTACACCTTC. This chain connects TRBV6-5 to TRBJ1-2, with D uncertain. This CDR3 contains 11 residues. Trimming took 7 bases from V and 7 from J, leaving 10 bases between them. CDR1 MNHEY and CDR2 SVGAGI come from the germline V gene.

This clonotype has a single count. This sequence joins TRBV7-2 and TRBJ2-5; 9 nucleotides line up with TRBD2. Germline CDR1 SGHTA, CDR2 FQGNSA. The CDR3 sequence is 13 residues long. Trimming cost V 7 bases and J 3 bases; bases outside gene matches: 3. CDR3 nucleotide sequence: TGTGCCAGCACCCGACTAGCGGAAGAGACCCAGTACTTC. As protein: CASTRLAEETQYF.

The chain links TRBV4-2 to TRBJ2-7; D is perhaps TRBD2 (6 bases). The CDR3 totals 14 residues. The ends were cut back, 0 bases at V and 6 bases at J, with 12 bases in the middle. From germline, CDR1 is LGHNA and CDR2 YNFKEQ. CDR3 sequence: CASSQESQGGEQYF. In DNA, the CDR3 is TGTGCCAGCAGCCAAGAGTCCCAGGGAGGCGAGCAGTACTTC.

In this sample, this clonotype turned up a few times. The chain has TRBV7-3 and TRBJ2-5; tentative D call: TRBD2 (6 bases). Trimming took 5 bases from V and 4 from J, leaving 11 bases between them. This CDR3 region has 13 residues. Germline V gives CDR1 SGHTA, CDR2 FQGTGA. The CDR3 loop reads CASSPFGRETQYF. The CDR3 DNA sequence: TGTGCCAGCAGCCCGTTCGGGAGAGAGACCCAGTACTTC.

CDR3 in DNA: TGCGCCAGCAGCTTGGAGGGGGGAGCCCCGACACATTTT. Amino acids: CASSLEGGAPTHF. The genes are TRBV5-1 and TRBJ1-5; D is perhaps TRBD1 (6 bases). This CDR3 comprises 13 residues. V gave up 0 bases and J gave up 16 bases, with 17 bases separating them. The V gene's germline CDR1 is SGHRS and CDR2 YFSETQ.

This clonotype was detected only a few times. J is TRBJ2-3 and V is TRBV3-1; 9 bases agree with TRBD1. Germline V gene sequence: CDR1 LGHDT, CDR2 YNNKEL (reference sequence). The length of the CDR3 is 15 residues. V was pared by 0 bases and J by 7 bases, with 5 bases of the junction left unmatched. DNA of the CDR3: TGTGCCAGCAGCCAAGATAGACAGGGGGTGTATACGCAGTATTTT. Protein sequence: CASSQDRQGVYTQYF.

The sample holds a few counts of this clonotype. This chain links TRBV13 with TRBJ2-7; 10 nucleotides agree with TRBD1. Germline assignment: CDR1 PRHDT and CDR2 FYEKMQ (reference sequence). The V gene end was trimmed by 3 bases and the J gene end by 4 bases; junction bases not matched to a gene: 6. This CDR3 spans 15 amino acids. The CDR3 reads CASSLGQGIGYEQYF. As DNA, the CDR3 is TGTGCCAGCAGCTTGGGACAGGGGATCGGGTACGAGCAGTACTTC.

This sequence joins TRBV20-1 and TRBJ2-5; TRBD1 matches at 12 bases. The CDR3 totals 15 residues. Germline CDR1 and CDR2: DFQATT and SNEGSKA (reference sequence). J was trimmed by 7 bases and V by 5 bases; bases with no gene match: 11. Here the CDR3 DNA reads TGCAGTGCTCACTCCGGGACAGGGGGCAGCGGGACCCAGTACTTC. Translation: CSAHSGTGGSGTQYF.

The rearrangement links TRBV20-1 to TRBJ1-1, with D perhaps TRBD1 (5 bases). The germline V and J ends were trimmed by 6 bases and 11 bases, with 13 bases remaining between them. Germline CDR1 DFQATT, CDR2 SNEGSKA (reference sequence). The CDR3 extends over 10 amino acids. As DNA, the CDR3 is TGCAGTGCGGCCGGGGGGTTGGCTTTCTTT. Protein: CSAAGGLAFF.

This clonotype was counted between two and nine times. This rearrangement joins TRBV4-1 to TRBJ2-2; no reliable D call. CDR1 MGHRA and CDR2 YSYEKL come from the germline V gene. This CDR3 contains 17 residues. With 2 bases removed from V and 6 bases from J, the gap between germline ends came to 19 bases. The CDR3 reads CASSQPTVIGLAGELFF. In DNA, the CDR3 is TGCGCCAGCAGCCAACCCACGGTGATAGGCCTCGCCGGGGAGCTGTTTTTT.

V gene TRBV7-9 combines with J gene TRBJ2-7, with D possibly TRBD2 on 7 matching bases. Looked up from germline, CDR1 is SEHNR and CDR2 is FQNEAQ (reference sequence). V gave up 5 bases and J gave up 2 bases, with 13 bases separating them. This CDR3 is built from 14 residues. The CDR3 region is CASSKGGDTYEQYV. The CDR3, as DNA: TGTGCCAGCAGCAAGGGGGGGGATACCTACGAGCAGTACGTC.

This clonotype was counted only a few times. This sequence joins TRBV20-1 and TRBJ1-6, with D unclear. This CDR3 contains 12 residues. From germline, CDR1 is DFQATT and CDR2 SNEGSKA (reference sequence). V lost 0 bases to trimming and J lost 7 bases, with 4 bases between them. The CDR3 spells CSAREGNSPLHF. CDR3 DNA sequence: TGCAGTGCTAGAGAAGGGAATTCACCCCTCCACTTT.

The chain couples TRBV5-5 to TRBJ2-2; no clear D. CDR1 and CDR2 from the germline V gene are SGHKS and YYEKEE (reference sequence). The CDR3 extends over 17 amino acids. The V gene lost 0 bases and the J gene lost 0 bases, with 12 bases spanning the gap. The CDR3, as DNA: TGTGCCAGCAGCTTGGCCTCACGAAGGCCGAACACCGGGGAGCTGTTTTTT. It is translated as CASSLASRRPNTGELFF.

V is TRBV10-1 and J is TRBJ2-5; 8 positions agree with TRBD1. Germline assignment: CDR1 WNHNN and CDR2 SYGVQD (reference sequence). The CDR3 loop spans 14 amino acids. Trimming took 6 bases from V and 5 from J; bases not matched to a gene: 8. CDR3 bases: TGCGCCAGCAGCGACAGGGGAATCGGTGAGACCCAGTACTTC. Residues: CASSDRGIGETQYF.

This clonotype was seen ten or more times. The chain employs TRBV29-1 and TRBJ2-5; 9 bases align to TRBD1. The CDR3 length is 12 residues. Trimming cost V 7 bases and J 4 bases; bases outside gene matches: 4. Germline CDR1 and CDR2: SQVTM and ANQGSEA. DNA of the CDR3: TGCAGCGCACAGGGGGCAACAGAGACCCAGTACTTC. It yields the protein CSAQGATETQYF. The whole variable domain, remainder taken from reference TRBV29-1 and TRBJ2-5, is SAVISQKPSRDICQRGTSLTIQCQVDSQVTMMFWYRQQPGQSLTLIATANQGSEATYESGFVIDKFPISRPNLTFSTLTVSNMSPEDSSIYLCSAQGATETQYFGPGTRLLVL.

This clonotype was picked up many times. The chain recombines TRBV12-3 or TRBV12-4 with TRBJ2-4, with D unresolved. Between the trimmed V and J ends, which lost 5 bases and 0 bases, there was a span of 11 bases. The CDR3 spans 15 residues. The CDR3 DNA follows: TGTGCCAGCAGTCTTCTGGGGTTAGCCAAAAACATTCAGTACTTC. This gives the protein CASSLLGLAKNIQYF.

V is TRBV5-1 and J is TRBJ2-7; 8 bases match TRBD1. Trimming removed 4 bases from V and 3 bases from J; junction bases left unmatched: 9. Germline V gene data show CDR1 as SGHRS and CDR2 as YFSETQ. The CDR3 spans 15 residues. The CDR3: CASSPGQGESYEQYV. The CDR3 nucleotides read TGCGCCAGCAGCCCCGGACAGGGTGAGAGCTACGAGCAGTACGTC.

This clonotype came up a few times. The chain carries TRBV7-6 and TRBJ1-5; 7 bases map to TRBD1. From germline, CDR1 is SGHVS and CDR2 FNYEAQ. V trimming: 2 bases; J trimming: 0 bases; junction bases outside the gene matches: 4. This CDR3 is 16 amino acids long. The CDR3 coding sequence is TGTGCCAGCAGCTTAAGACAGGGACTTAGCAATCAGCCCCAGCATTTT. Its protein is CASSLRQGLSNQPQHF.

This clonotype was seen more than once but under ten times. This chain links TRBV5-1 with TRBJ2-1; no definite D call. Trimming took 0 bases from V and 1 from J, leaving 8 bases between them. Germline lookup yields CDR1 SGHRS and CDR2 YFSETQ. CDR3 length equals 15 residues. The CDR3 sequence: CASSLEVGSYNEQFF. CDR3 DNA: TGCGCCAGCAGCTTGGAGGTGGGTTCCTACAATGAGCAGTTCTTC.

This clonotype came up a few times. V usage is TRBV5-1 and J usage is TRBJ1-2; D perhaps matches TRBD1 (5 bases). Trimming stripped 1 base from V and 4 bases from J, with 11 bases between. This CDR3 comprises 14 residues. CDR1 and CDR2 (germline): SGHRS, YFSETQ. CDR3: CASSLLTASYGYTF. In DNA form, the CDR3 reads TGCGCCAGCAGCTTGCTGACAGCCAGCTATGGCTACACCTTC.

This chain links TRBV20-1 with TRBJ2-3; D remains ambiguous. The V and J ends lost 3 bases and 1 base respectively, with 8 bases between them. Germline lookup yields CDR1 DFQATT and CDR2 SNEGSKA (reference sequence). The length of the CDR3 is 13 residues. CDR3 nucleotide sequence: TGCAGTGCTAGTTGGGTCGGCACAGATACGCAGTATTTT. Translating gives CSASWVGTDTQYF.